This T cell receptor beta chain was found in a study of identical twins. Healthy Caucasians alone served as donors. A universal primer site came from template switching; cDNA carried unique molecular identifiers. Each CDR3 protein gets one entry after TCRdb re-called the 5' RACE reads with MiXCR. The sample contains 400,000 to 500,000 distinct CDR3 sequences, roughly 20% of which appear only once. Study-wide results and caveats: Twin pairs' shared out-of-frame alpha sequences were enriched in low generation probability.

This clonotype was counted many times. Its antigen is not identified. The CDR3 length is 14 residues. Trimming removed 5 bases at V and 2 bases at J, with 13 bases between. Per the germline V gene, CDR1 is SQVTM and CDR2 is ANQGSEA. The source material was naive T cells sorted from blood. The chain recombines TRBV29-1 with TRBJ2-1, with D unresolved. This receptor was obtained from a middle-aged man in good health. The CDR3 region is CSVSPGSTYNEQFF. The DNA for the CDR3 is TGCAGCGTTTCCCCTGGCAGCACCTACAATGAGCAGTTCTTC.